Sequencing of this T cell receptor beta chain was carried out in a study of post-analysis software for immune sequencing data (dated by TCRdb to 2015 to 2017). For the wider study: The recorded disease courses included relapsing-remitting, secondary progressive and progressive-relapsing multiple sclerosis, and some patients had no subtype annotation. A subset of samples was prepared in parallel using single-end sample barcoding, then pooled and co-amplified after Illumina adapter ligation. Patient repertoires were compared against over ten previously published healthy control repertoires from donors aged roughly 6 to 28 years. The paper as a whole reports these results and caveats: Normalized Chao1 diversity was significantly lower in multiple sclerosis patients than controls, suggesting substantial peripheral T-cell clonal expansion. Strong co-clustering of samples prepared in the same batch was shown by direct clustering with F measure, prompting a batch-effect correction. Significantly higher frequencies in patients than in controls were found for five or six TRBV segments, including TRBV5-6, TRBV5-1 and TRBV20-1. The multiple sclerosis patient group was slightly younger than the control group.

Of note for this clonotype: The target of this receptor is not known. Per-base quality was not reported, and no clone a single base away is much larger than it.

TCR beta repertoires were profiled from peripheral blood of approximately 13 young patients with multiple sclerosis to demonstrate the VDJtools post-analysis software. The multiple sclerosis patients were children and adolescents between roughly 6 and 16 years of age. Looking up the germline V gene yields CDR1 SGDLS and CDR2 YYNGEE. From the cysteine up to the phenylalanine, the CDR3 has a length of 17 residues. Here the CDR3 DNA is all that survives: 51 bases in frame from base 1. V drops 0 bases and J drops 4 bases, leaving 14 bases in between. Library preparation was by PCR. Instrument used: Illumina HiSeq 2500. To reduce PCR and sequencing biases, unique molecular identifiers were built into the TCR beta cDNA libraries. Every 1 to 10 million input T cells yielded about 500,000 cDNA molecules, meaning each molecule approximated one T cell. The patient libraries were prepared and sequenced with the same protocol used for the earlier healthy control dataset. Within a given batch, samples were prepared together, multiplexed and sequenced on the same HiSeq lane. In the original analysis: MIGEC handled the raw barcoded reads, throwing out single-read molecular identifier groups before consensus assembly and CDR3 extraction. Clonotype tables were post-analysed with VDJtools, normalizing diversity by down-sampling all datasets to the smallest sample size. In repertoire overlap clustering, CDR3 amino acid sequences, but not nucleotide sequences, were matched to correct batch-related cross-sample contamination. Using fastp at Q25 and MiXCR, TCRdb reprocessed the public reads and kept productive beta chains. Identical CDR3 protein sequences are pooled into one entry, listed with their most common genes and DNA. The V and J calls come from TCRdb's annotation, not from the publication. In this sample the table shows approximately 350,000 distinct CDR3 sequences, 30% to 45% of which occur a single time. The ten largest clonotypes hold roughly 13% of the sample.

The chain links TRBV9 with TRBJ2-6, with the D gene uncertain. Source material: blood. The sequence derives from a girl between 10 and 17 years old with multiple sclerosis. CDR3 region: CASSVESRRAGANVLTF. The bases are TGTGCCAGCAGCGTAGAAAGCCGACGGGCGGGGGCCAACGTCCTGACTTTC.